A selection of T cell receptor beta chains follows, all from one sample in a study of T cell responses to AZD1222 COVID-19 vaccine. This table comes from immunoSEQ multiplex PCR, and its TCRdb copy is limited to in-frame clones, with some not included. The data hold about 70,000 clones, with approximately 90% observed a single time. The starting material was peripheral blood, obtained 28 days after the second dose of the MenACWY control vaccine. The receptors derive from an adult who received the MenACWY meningococcal vaccine as a control. The CDR3 runs from the conserved cysteine through the conserved F or W. The D gene is left open where the match is weak. The size of a clone is reported for some rows only, either as once, few or many, or as a class for expanded clones.

len,d_gene,j_gene,abundance,v_gene,CDR3aa,CDR3nt
14,TRBD1,TRBJ1-5,-,TRBV28,CASSSGQGDQPQHF,TGTGCCAGCAGTTCCGGACAGGGGGATCAGCCCCAGCATTTT
14,-,TRBJ2-7,once,TRBV7-9,CASSFTQGSGEQYF,TGTGCCAGCAGCTTTACCCAGGGTAGCGGCGAGCAGTACTTC
14,TRBD2,TRBJ2-7,few,TRBV7-2,CASTRVAGTSEQYF,TGTGCCAGCACCCGGGTAGCGGGAACATCCGAGCAGTACTTC
17,TRBD2,TRBJ2-2,-,TRBV4-3,CASSHDNQGGITGELFF,TGCGCCAGCAGCCATGATAACCAGGGAGGGATAACCGGGGAGCTGTTTTTT
15,-,TRBJ1-1,-,TRBV7-2,CASSPRIGQNTEAFF,TGTGCCAGCAGCCCTAGAATTGGACAGAACACTGAAGCTTTCTTT
15,-,TRBJ2-2,-,TRBV28,CASRAPSWHTGELFF,TGTGCCAGCAGGGCGCCTAGCTGGCACACCGGGGAGCTGTTTTTT
11,-,TRBJ1-4,-,TRBV20-1,CSGGSNEKLFF,TGCAGTGGGGGCTCTAATGAAAAACTGTTTTTT
11,-,TRBJ1-1,-,TRBV30,CAWSERQKAFF,TGTGCCTGGAGTGAGCGACAGAAAGCTTTCTTT
14,-,TRBJ1-1,-,TRBV18,CASSPFGLNTEAFF,TGTGCCAGCTCACCATTTGGACTGAACACTGAAGCTTTCTTT
15,TRBD1,TRBJ1-1,-,TRBV7-9,CASSLGRGLGTEAFF,TGTGCCAGCAGCTTAGGGAGGGGGCTCGGAACTGAAGCTTTCTTT
14,TRBD1,TRBJ1-1,once,TRBV6-2/TRBV6-3,CASSDQDRVTEAFF,TGTGCCAGCAGTGACCAAGACAGGGTGACTGAAGCTTTCTTT
14,-,TRBJ2-7,-,TRBV10-2,CASSEDDGQPEQYF,TGCGCCAGCAGTGAGGACGACGGACAACCCGAGCAGTACTTC
16,-,TRBJ2-7,-,TRBV9,CASSVSTGTGSYEQYF,TGTGCCAGCAGCGTATCGACCGGGACGGGTTCCTACGAGCAGTACTTC
15,-,TRBJ1-2,-,TRBV18,CASSPRSSGSYGYTF,TGTGCCAGCTCACCAAGATCGTCAGGGTCATATGGCTACACCTTC
14,-,TRBJ1-1,-,TRBV3-1/TRBV3-2,CASSQGTSNTEAFF,TGTGCCAGCAGCCAAGGGACATCGAACACTGAAGCTTTCTTT
12,-,TRBJ1-6,-,TRBV28,CATLIGRSPLHF,TGTGCCACCCTCATTGGCCGTTCACCCCTCCACTTT
15,TRBD2,TRBJ2-3,-,TRBV28,CASSGLAGFPDTQYF,TGTGCCAGCAGTGGGCTAGCGGGGTTTCCTGATACGCAGTATTTT
16,TRBD1,TRBJ2-1,-,TRBV27,CASSPPGQGVNNEQFF,TGTGCCAGCAGTCCACCGGGACAGGGGGTTAACAATGAGCAGTTCTTC
14,-,TRBJ1-4,-,TRBV30,CAWSLTVPNEKLFF,TGTGCCTGGAGCCTGACAGTCCCGAATGAAAAACTGTTTTTT
15,TRBD1,TRBJ2-3,-,TRBV5-1,CASTFGWDRVDTQYF,TGCGCCAGCACTTTTGGATGGGACAGGGTCGATACGCAGTATTTT
11,-,TRBJ2-7,-,TRBV6-2/TRBV6-3,CASSSRGEQYF,TGTGCCAGCAGTTCCCGGGGCGAGCAGTACTTC
14,-,TRBJ2-1,-,TRBV2,CASHGRQGNNEQFF,TGTGCCAGCCATGGGCGGCAGGGCAACAATGAGCAGTTCTTC
15,TRBD2,TRBJ2-1,-,TRBV30,CAWSANPGLAPEQFF,TGTGCCTGGAGCGCAAATCCGGGACTAGCACCTGAGCAGTTCTTC
14,-,TRBJ1-4,few,TRBV6-5,CASSLETAGGKLFF,TGTGCCAGCAGCCTGGAAACCGCGGGGGGAAAACTGTTTTTT
12,-,TRBJ2-7,-,TRBV28,CASNRHSYEQYF,TGTGCCAGCAACAGGCACTCCTACGAGCAGTACTTC
15,-,TRBJ2-7,-,TRBV7-8,CASRLSPPSSYEQYF,TGTGCCAGCAGACTTAGCCCACCGAGCTCCTACGAGCAGTACTTC
14,-,TRBJ2-2,-,TRBV15,CATSREGWGGELFF,TGTGCCACCAGCAGAGAAGGTTGGGGCGGGGAGCTGTTTTTT
16,TRBD2,TRBJ2-5,once,TRBV7-7,CASSLVGSGVEETQYF,TGTGCTAGCAGCTTAGTAGGTAGCGGGGTAGAAGAGACCCAGTACTTC
14,-,TRBJ1-4,once,TRBV7-8,CASSLAIVGEKLFF,TGTGCCAGCAGCTTAGCGATTGTGGGGGAAAAACTGTTTTTT
14,-,TRBJ2-7,-,TRBV10-3,CAIRDGDVSYEQYF,TGTGCCATCAGGGACGGAGATGTTTCCTACGAGCAGTACTTC
16,-,TRBJ1-2,-,TRBV14,CASSQGLRGDPYGYTF,TGTGCCAGCAGCCAAGGGCTTCGCGGGGATCCCTATGGCTACACCTTC
16,TRBD1,TRBJ1-3,few,TRBV7-2,CASSVTGGGTGNTIYF,TGTGCCAGCAGCGTAACAGGGGGAGGGACTGGAAACACCATATATTTT
16,-,TRBJ2-4,-,TRBV2,CASTGGQGRGKNIQYF,TGTGCCAGCACCGGGGGGCAGGGGAGAGGCAAAAACATTCAGTACTTC
14,-,TRBJ2-5,-,TRBV4-3,CASSQDWGMETQYF,TGCGCCAGCAGCCAAGACTGGGGGATGGAGACCCAGTACTTC
14,-,TRBJ1-1,-,TRBV5-1,CASSKGTANTEAFF,TGCGCCAGCAGCAAGGGGACGGCCAACACTGAAGCTTTCTTT
15,-,TRBJ2-7,-,TRBV15,CATSRDSGGSYEQYF,TGTGCCACCAGCAGAGATAGTGGGGGCTCCTACGAGCAGTACTTC
13,-,TRBJ1-4,-,TRBV6-5,CASSSRGREKLFF,TGTGCCAGCAGCTCCCGGGGTAGGGAAAAACTGTTTTTT
15,TRBD2,TRBJ2-3,-,TRBV9,CASSVGGGRGDTQYF,TGTGCCAGCAGCGTTGGCGGGGGGCGAGGAGATACGCAGTATTTT
12,-,TRBJ2-7,once,TRBV28,CAIRQGLGEQYF,TGTGCCATTAGACAAGGGCTGGGCGAGCAGTACTTC
10,-,TRBJ1-1,-,TRBV6-5,CASGYTEAFF,TGTGCCAGCGGATACACTGAAGCTTTCTTT
14,-,TRBJ1-6,-,TRBV30,CAWSVQGPNSPLHF,TGTGCCTGGAGTGTACAGGGTCCAAATTCACCCCTCCACTTT
16,TRBD1,TRBJ1-5,-,TRBV3-1/TRBV3-2,CASSLGSGTVNQPQHF,TGTGCCAGCAGTCTGGGGTCCGGGACAGTCAATCAGCCCCAGCATTTT
13,-,TRBJ2-7,-,TRBV19,CASSMDKTYEQYF,TGTGCCAGTAGTATGGACAAAACCTACGAGCAGTACTTC
16,-,TRBJ1-2,once,TRBV9,CASSALDRAPNYGYTF,TGTGCCAGCAGCGCACTAGACCGAGCCCCTAACTATGGCTACACCTTC
14,-,TRBJ1-2,-,TRBV5-4,CASSLRGGDYGYTF,TGTGCCAGCAGCTTGCGTGGGGGAGACTATGGCTACACCTTC
11,-,TRBJ2-1,-,TRBV20-1,CSAAEYNEQFF,TGCAGTGCGGCAGAATACAATGAGCAGTTCTTC
18,TRBD2,TRBJ2-7,-,TRBV7-2,CASSLGTSGGILNYEQYF,TGTGCCAGCAGCTTAGGGACTAGCGGGGGGATACTAAACTACGAGCAGTACTTC
13,-,TRBJ1-5,once,TRBV7-2,CASSLGDGQPQHF,TGTGCCAGCAGCTTAGGTGATGGCCAGCCCCAGCATTTT
13,-,TRBJ2-3,-,TRBV6-4,CASSDEGTDTQYF,TGTGCCAGCAGTGACGAGGGAACAGATACGCAGTATTTT
14,-,TRBJ2-5,few,TRBV5-1,CASSLVAGTETQYF,TGCGCCAGCAGCTTGGTTGCAGGGACGGAGACCCAGTACTTC
13,TRBD2,TRBJ2-7,once,TRBV29-1,CSVGGRGPYEQYF,TGCAGCGTCGGAGGGAGGGGACCCTACGAGCAGTACTTC
16,-,TRBJ1-5,once,TRBV3-1/TRBV3-2,CASNPGRGLSNQPQHF,TGTGCCAGCAACCCGGGGAGGGGCCTCAGCAATCAGCCCCAGCATTTT
15,-,TRBJ2-7,-,TRBV4-2,CASGWDWRSSYEQYF,TGTGCCAGCGGGTGGGACTGGCGGAGCTCCTACGAGCAGTACTTC
16,-,TRBJ2-6,-,TRBV2,CASTTGFDSGANVLTF,TGTGCCAGTACCACAGGGTTCGACTCTGGGGCCAACGTCCTGACTTTC
14,TRBD2,TRBJ2-7,-,TRBV18,CASSPMTSGYEQYF,TGTGCCAGCTCACCAATGACTAGCGGCTACGAGCAGTACTTC
16,-,TRBJ2-5,-,TRBV3-1/TRBV3-2,CASSQDLGAGGETQYF,TGTGCCAGCAGCCAAGATCTGGGGGCGGGCGGAGAGACCCAGTACTTC
16,TRBD2,TRBJ2-7,-,TRBV4-3,CASSLGEAGAGYEQYF,TGCGCCAGCAGCCTTGGGGAAGCGGGAGCCGGGTACGAGCAGTACTTC
11,-,TRBJ2-7,-,TRBV20-1,CSARREDQQYF,TGCAGTGCTAGGAGGGAGGATCAGCAGTACTTC
14,TRBD1,TRBJ1-2,few,TRBV2,CASTLDRGGYGYTF,TGTGCCAGCACCCTAGACAGGGGGGGGTATGGCTACACCTTC